This T cell receptor beta chain was identified during a study of T-cell memory formation after mild COVID-19. General study results and limits: CD4+ contracting clones lay mainly in CM and EM, CD8+ ones in EMRA. The pre-infection memory compartment contained some responding clones, suggesting cross-reactive memory joined. Contracting clones from day 15 to 85 showed balanced CD4/CD8; later expanders favored CD4+.

This CDR3 contains 11 residues. This clonotype was counted a few times. Its antigen remains unknown. A 5'RACE reaction primed in the constant segment made cDNA libraries of TCR alpha and TCR beta, and these carried sample barcodes and UMIs. In TCRdb, the 5' RACE reads were re-called with MiXCR into one record per CDR3 protein. This table holds fewer than 400,000 distinct CDR3 sequences, approximately 15% found once. Material: PBMCs or a T cell subset sorted from them (not recorded which). This receptor was taken from a young man who had mild COVID-19 (a few samples of this study predate the infection). Cell type and time point are not known. The chain has TRBV21-1 and TRBJ1-1. TRBV21-1 is assigned pseudogene status. The CDR3 DNA sequence: TGTGCCACCGATCCAGGAACTGAAGCTTTCTTT. Translated, it gives CATDPGTEAFF.